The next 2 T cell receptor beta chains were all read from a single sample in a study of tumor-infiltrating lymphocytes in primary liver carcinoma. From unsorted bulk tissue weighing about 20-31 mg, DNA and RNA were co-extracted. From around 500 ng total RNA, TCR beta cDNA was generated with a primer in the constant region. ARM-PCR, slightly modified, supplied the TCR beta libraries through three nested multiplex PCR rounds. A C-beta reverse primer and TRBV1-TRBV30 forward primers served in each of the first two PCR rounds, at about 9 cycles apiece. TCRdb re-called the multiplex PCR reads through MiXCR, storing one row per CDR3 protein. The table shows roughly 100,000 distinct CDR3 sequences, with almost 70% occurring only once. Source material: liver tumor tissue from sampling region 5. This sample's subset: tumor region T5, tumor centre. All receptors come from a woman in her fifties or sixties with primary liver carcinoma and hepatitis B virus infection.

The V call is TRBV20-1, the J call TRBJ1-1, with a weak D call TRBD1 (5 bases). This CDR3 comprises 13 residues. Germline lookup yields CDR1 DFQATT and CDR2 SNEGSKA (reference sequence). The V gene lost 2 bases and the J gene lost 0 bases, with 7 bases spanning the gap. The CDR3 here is CSARWDLNTEAFF. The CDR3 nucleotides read TGCAGTGCTAGATGGGACTTGAACACTGAAGCTTTCTTT.

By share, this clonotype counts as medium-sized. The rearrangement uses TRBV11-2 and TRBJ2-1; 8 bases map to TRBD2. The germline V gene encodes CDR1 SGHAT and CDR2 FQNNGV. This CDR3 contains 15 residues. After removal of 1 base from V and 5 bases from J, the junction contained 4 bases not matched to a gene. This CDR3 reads CASSLAGTRNNEQFF. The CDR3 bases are TGTGCCAGCAGCTTAGCAGGGACTAGAAACAATGAGCAGTTCTTC. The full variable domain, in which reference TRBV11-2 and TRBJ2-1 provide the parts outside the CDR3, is EAGVAQSPRYKIIEKRQSVAFWCNPISGHATLYWYQQILGQGPKLLIQFQNNGVVDDSQLPKDRFSAERLKGVDSTLKIQPAKLEDSAVYLCASSLAGTRNNEQFFGPGTRLTVL.